The 8 T cell receptor beta chains reported below all come from one sample, sequenced in a study of blood T cell repertoires in COVID-19 (dated by TCRdb to 2018 to 2021). Library generation was performed with the immunoSEQ multiplex PCR assay. Drawn from immuneACCESS, this table holds only the in-frame rearrangements with V and J called that TCRdb kept. Clones are partly lost; checked studies trace under half to an unresolved V gene and leave the rest unexplained. This sample comprises 70,000 or so clones, around nine tenths of them detected only once. Jointly, the top ten make up 1.1% to 1.5% of the sample. Sequencing was performed on peripheral blood. The receptor source for this set is a human donor in a cohort sampled during active COVID-19.

This chain uses TRBV24-1 with TRBJ2-1; 7 bases are a match to TRBD1. The CDR3 loop spans 12 amino acids. Trimming cost V 5 bases and J 15 bases; bases outside gene matches: 9. CDR1 and CDR2 from the germline V gene are KGHDR and SFDVKD. CDR3 amino acids: CATSGSDRPVFF. In DNA form, the CDR3 reads TGTGCCACCAGTGGTTCGGACAGGCCCGTGTTCTTC.

This chain links TRBV7-3 with TRBJ1-5, with D possibly matching TRBD1 (6 bases). The CDR3 sequence is 13 residues long. Germline lookup yields CDR1 SGHTA and CDR2 FQGTGA. V was cut by 8 bases and J by 6 bases, with 14 bases left in between. CDR3 region: CASAGQNGQPQHF. CDR3 bases: TGTGCCAGCGCCGGACAGAATGGTCAGCCCCAGCATTTT.

CDR3 in amino acids: CATSRVEGAGTDTQYF. CDR3 in DNA: TGTGCCACCAGCAGAGTTGAGGGAGCGGGCACAGATACGCAGTATTTT. The genes are TRBV15 and TRBJ2-3, with TRBD2 as a possible D gene (5 bases). Germline V lookup: CDR1 LNHNV, CDR2 YYDKDF (reference sequence). Trimming took off 1 base at V and 1 base at J, with 12 bases between the two ends. This CDR3 has 16 amino acids.

This clone was counted a single time. V usage is TRBV12-3 or TRBV12-4 and J usage is TRBJ2-7; TRBD1 might be the D (5 bases). Deletions cut 7 bases from V and 1 base from J, with 5 bases between. The CDR3 is 11 amino acids. The CDR3 loop is CASTGSYEQYV. The CDR3 DNA reads as TGTGCCAGCACAGGGTCCTACGAGCAGTACGTC.

The chain links TRBV28 to TRBJ1-3; 8 nucleotides align to TRBD1. Looked up from germline, CDR1 is MDHEN and CDR2 is SYDVKM. This CDR3 region has 16 residues. J lost 4 bases, V lost 6 bases, and 11 bases had no gene match. In DNA, the CDR3 is TGTGCCAGCAGCCAAGCGGGACAGGTGGTCGGAAACACCATATATTTT. This sequence encodes CASSQAGQVVGNTIYF. Using reference TRBV28 and TRBJ1-3 for the parts outside the CDR3, the full variable domain is DVKVTQSSRYLVKRTGEKVFLECVQDMDHENMFWYRQDPGLGLRLIYFSYDVKMKEKGDIPEGYSVSREKKERFSLILESASTNQTSMYLCASSQAGQVVGNTIYFGEGSWLTVV.

The V and J genes are TRBV6-5 and TRBJ2-5, with 8 bases fitting TRBD2. The CDR3 totals 14 residues. V was pared by 7 bases and J by 5 bases, with 9 bases of the junction left unmatched. Germline CDR1 and CDR2: MNHEY and SVGAGI. This chain's CDR3 is CASIGGALGETQYF. As DNA, the CDR3 is TGTGCCAGCATCGGGGGGGCCCTAGGGGAGACCCAGTACTTC.

Written as DNA, the CDR3 is TGTGCCAGCAGCCCGGGACTAGCCCTCCAAGAGACCCAGTACTTC. As protein: CASSPGLALQETQYF. The V and J genes are TRBV9 and TRBJ2-5; TRBD2 matches at 9 bases. Unmatched junction bases numbered 5, after V lost 4 bases and J lost 1 base. Germline V gives CDR1 SGDLS, CDR2 YYNGEE. CDR3 length: 15 residues.

This chain joins TRBV9 and TRBJ2-3, with D possibly being TRBD2 (6 bases). This CDR3 region has 16 residues. V lost 0 bases and J lost 2, with 13 bases in between. Germline V gene lookup returns CDR1 SGDLS and CDR2 YYNGEE. CDR3 sequence reads: CASSVGPGGHTDTQYF. For the CDR3, the DNA is TGTGCCAGCAGCGTAGGCCCCGGAGGGCACACAGATACGCAGTATTTT.